The 5 T cell receptor beta chains below all came from one sample that was sequenced in a study of T-cell reconstitution after alpha-beta-depleted transplantation in children. Preparing the TCRbeta library involved the use of unique molecular identifiers. One entry per CDR3 protein results from TCRdb running MiXCR on the PCR reads. Among under 250,000 distinct CDR3 sequences listed, 20% to 30% were seen once. The specimen was PBMCs, mostly from graft donor cells, collected 360 days after TCRalphabeta/CD19-depleted stem cell transplant. Receptors originate from a female patient between 2 and 10 years old who had a stem cell transplant for congenital amegakaryocytic thrombocytopenia, so the T cells may come from the graft donor.

The chain has TRBV7-8 and TRBJ2-7, with D possibly TRBD2 on 7 matching bases. This CDR3 is built from 15 residues. Deletions cut 5 bases from V and 4 bases from J, with 18 bases between. The V gene's germline CDR1 is SGHVS and CDR2 FQNEAQ. The CDR3 reads CASSELRGGLYEQYF. For the CDR3, the DNA is TGTGCCAGCAGCGAACTTCGCGGGGGCCTTTACGAGCAGTACTTC. The full variable domain, its missing parts supplied by reference TRBV7-8 and TRBJ2-7, is GAGVSQSPRYKVAKRGQDVALRCDPISGHVSLFWYQQALGQGPEFLTYFQNEAQLDKSGLPSDRFFAERPEGSVSTLKIQRTQQEDSAVYLCASSELRGGLYEQYFGPGTRLTVT.

This clonotype was observed a handful of times. The rearrangement uses TRBV6-2 or TRBV6-3 and TRBJ2-3; D possibly corresponds to TRBD2 (5 bases). Germline CDR1 MNHEY, CDR2 SVGEGT. Trimming removed 7 bases from V and 9 bases from J, with 11 bases in between. This CDR3 has 11 amino acids. CDR3 amino acids: CASTDYGTQYF. The CDR3 region has the DNA TGTGCCAGCACCGACTACGGGACGCAGTATTTT.

This sequence joins TRBV25-1 and TRBJ2-2; D uncertain. Per the germline V gene, CDR1 is MGHDK and CDR2 is SYGVNS. V gave up 8 bases and J gave up 4 bases, with 8 bases separating them. The CDR3 consists of 12 residues. The CDR3 spells CASGFGTGELFF. The CDR3 coding sequence is TGTGCCAGCGGGTTCGGCACCGGGGAGCTGTTTTTT.

In its sample, this clonotype was seen many times. The V and J genes are TRBV5-1 and TRBJ2-3; 7 nucleotides align to TRBD1. This CDR3 is 14 amino acids long. Germline CDR1 and CDR2: SGHRS and YFSETQ. Germline trimming cut 5 bases from V and 2 bases from J; bases unmatched to any gene: 5. CDR3 sequence (DNA): TGCGCCAGCAGACAGGGGACAGCCACAGATACGCAGTATTTT. Its protein is CASRQGTATDTQYF.

This rearrangement joins TRBV20-1 to TRBJ2-2, with 7 bases matching TRBD1. Germline V gene sequence: CDR1 DFQATT, CDR2 SNEGSKA (reference sequence). V shed 4 bases and J 8 bases; nucleotides not matched to a gene: 7. CDR3 length: 13 residues. CDR3 nucleotides: TGCAGTGCTAATAGACAGGGATCTGGGGAGCTGTTTTTT. Translated, it gives CSANRQGSGELFF.